The 30 T cell receptor beta chains in this list originate from one sample, sequenced in a study of blood T cells in healthy people across ages. A J-beta primer mix and a sample-barcoded 5' primer were used in a second PCR of roughly 6 to 12 cycles. TCRdb reprocessed the 5' RACE reads with MiXCR, giving one entry per CDR3 protein. The sample has 1,300,000 or so distinct CDR3 sequences, roughly 59% seen once. The sample was blood. The receptors here all came from a man aged 18 to 29 in good health.

CDR3 sequence: CASSQSSLSGAYEQYF. For the CDR3, the DNA is TGCGCCAGCAGCCAAAGTTCGTTATCCGGCGCCTACGAGCAGTACTTC. The rearrangement uses TRBV4-1 and TRBJ2-7; D gene uncertain. Deletions cut 2 bases from V and 2 bases from J, with 16 bases between. The germline V gene has CDR1 MGHRA and CDR2 YSYEKL. The CDR3 has 16 amino acids.

This chain links TRBV20-1 with TRBJ2-7, with 9 positions matching TRBD1. The germline gives CDR1 DFQATT, CDR2 SNEGSKA (reference sequence). CDR3 size: 14 residues. V dropped 2 bases and J dropped 3; count of bases not matched to a gene: 5. CDR3 loop: CSARPGQGSYEQYF. In DNA, the CDR3 is TGCAGTGCTAGACCTGGACAGGGGAGCTACGAGCAGTACTTC.

The chain is built from TRBV5-1 and TRBJ2-7, with D perhaps TRBD2 (6 bases). Germline CDR1 SGHRS, CDR2 YFSETQ. The CDR3 is made up of 15 amino acids. The ends were cut back, 4 bases at V and 0 bases at J, with 14 bases in the middle. The CDR3 DNA follows: TGCGCCAGCAGCATTAAGGACGGGAGCTCCTACGAGCAGTACTTC. Its protein is CASSIKDGSSYEQYF.

The rearrangement uses TRBV27 and TRBJ2-7; 9 bases match TRBD1. The CDR3 runs to 15 residues. The J segment lost 4 bases and the V segment lost 8 bases, leaving 12 bases of the junction unmatched. CDR1 is MNHEY, CDR2 SMNVEV, per germline (reference sequence). CDR3 protein: CASRPGTGTRYEQYF. DNA of the CDR3: TGTGCCAGCCGACCAGGGACAGGGACCCGATACGAGCAGTACTTC.

The rearrangement uses TRBV10-3 and TRBJ2-1; the D gene is possibly TRBD1 (6 bases). From germline, CDR1 is ENHRY and CDR2 SYGVKD. The length of the CDR3 is 12 residues. The germline V and J ends were trimmed by 6 bases and 11 bases, with 14 bases remaining between them. The CDR3 bases are TGTGCCATCAGACAGGGAGACGAGAAGCAGTTCTTC. Encoded protein: CAIRQGDEKQFF.

CDR3 sequence reads: CSAGGRANSYNEQFF. CDR3 bases: TGCAGTGCAGGAGGGCGGGCCAACTCCTACAATGAGCAGTTCTTC. J is TRBJ2-1 and V is TRBV20-1; maybe TRBD2 (6 bases). The germline V gene encodes CDR1 DFQATT and CDR2 SNEGSKA (reference sequence). This CDR3 region has 15 residues. Trimming pared 6 bases from V and 0 bases from J, leaving 15 bases between.

This clonotype was detected many times. The chain joins TRBV7-2 to TRBJ2-7; 7 bases agree with TRBD2. This CDR3 is 14 amino acids long. The germline V gene encodes CDR1 SGHTA and CDR2 FQGNSA. J was trimmed by 1 base and V by 4 bases; bases with no gene match: 4. CDR3 DNA: TGTGCCAGCAGCTATCGCGGGGGTTCCTACGAGCAGTACTTC. Its protein is CASSYRGGSYEQYF.

The chain recombines TRBV20-1 with TRBJ2-7; D tentatively fits TRBD1 or TRBD2 (6 bases each). The germline V gene encodes CDR1 DFQATT and CDR2 SNEGSKA (reference sequence). The CDR3 runs 12 residues. V gave up 6 bases and J gave up 3 bases, with 12 bases separating them. CDR3 in DNA: TGCAGTGCCAAAGGGGGGAACTACGAGCAGTACTTC. Translated, it gives CSAKGGNYEQYF.

The chain carries TRBV20-1 and TRBJ2-6, with D unclear. CDR3 length: 9 residues. Trimming cost V 6 bases and J 15 bases, with 9 bases left between them. Germline assignment: CDR1 DFQATT and CDR2 SNEGSKA (reference sequence). This CDR3 is CSANEGLTF. CDR3 bases: TGCAGTGCCAATGAAGGCCTGACTTTC.

V is TRBV5-1 and J is TRBJ2-6, with D unresolved. CDR1 and CDR2 (germline): SGHRS, YFSETQ. V was clipped by 0 bases and J by 0 bases, with 13 bases between them. This CDR3 is built from 18 residues. The CDR3 DNA reads as TGCGCCAGCAGCTTGGTGCTGGGTCCTACCTCTGGGGCCAACGTCCTGACTTTC. Amino acids: CASSLVLGPTSGANVLTF.

This clonotype occurred a few times. CDR3 coding DNA: TGTGCCAGCAGCGACCTAGCGGGAGAGGGCACAGATACGCAGTATTTT. It specifies CASSDLAGEGTDTQYF. V and J are TRBV6-2 or TRBV6-3 and TRBJ2-3; 10 nucleotides match TRBD2. Germline lookup yields CDR1 MNHEY and CDR2 SVGEGT. The CDR3 is made up of 16 amino acids. After removal of 6 bases from V and 1 base from J, the junction contained 7 bases not matched to a gene.

As regards this clonotype: Its ends do not fully match the called genes, so a read error is possible. The CDR3 loop reads CASSHLASSTDTQYF. The CDR3 DNA reads TGTGCCAGTAGCCACCTAGCATCTAGCACAGATACGCAGTATTTT. This chain joins TRBV14 and TRBJ2-3, with a weak D call TRBD2 (5 bases). CDR3 length: 15 amino acids. Germline loops: CDR1 SGHDN, CDR2 FVKESK.

This clonotype has more than one count but fewer than ten. The rearrangement links TRBV10-3 to TRBJ2-6; 7 positions agree with TRBD1. The J segment lost 1 base and the V segment lost 2 bases, leaving 8 bases of the junction unmatched. Germline V gene sequence: CDR1 ENHRY, CDR2 SYGVKD. The CDR3 spans 18 residues. In DNA, the CDR3 is TGTGCCATCAGTGAGGTCTGGACAGGACGATCTGGGGCCAACGTCCTGACTTTC. It specifies CAISEVWTGRSGANVLTF.

The count of this clonotype is one. The chain combines TRBV6-5 with TRBJ1-2, with D possibly being TRBD1 (6 bases). The CDR3 extends over 18 amino acids. Trimming cost V 2 bases and J 4 bases, with 23 bases left between them. CDR1 and CDR2 from the germline V gene are MNHEY and SVGAGI. As DNA, the CDR3 is TGTGCCAGCAGTTACACCCGACAGGACGAACTAGGAGGCTATGGCTACACCTTC. Translated, it gives CASSYTRQDELGGYGYTF.

This chain uses TRBV6-5 with TRBJ2-6; no clear D gene. The germline V and J ends were trimmed by 7 bases and 4 bases, with 23 bases remaining between them. Germline V gene data show CDR1 as MNHEY and CDR2 as SVGAGI. This CDR3 has 18 amino acids. CDR3 residues: CASTLLGFIGSGANVLTF. DNA for the CDR3: TGTGCCAGCACCTTACTCGGATTCATAGGCTCCGGGGCCAACGTCCTGACTTTC.

CDR3 bases: TGCGCCAGCAGCCCCGGTTTTGGGACAGGGAGAACTCCGGACTATGGCTACACCTTC. Translation: CASSPGFGTGRTPDYGYTF. The genes are TRBV4-3 and TRBJ1-2; TRBD1 aligns across 9 bases. The trim removed 4 bases at V and 3 bases at J, leaving 18 bases unmatched. Germline values: CDR1 LGHNA, CDR2 YSLEER. The length of the CDR3 is 19 residues.

The chain links TRBV2 to TRBJ2-6, with unresolved D. Germline lookup yields CDR1 SNHLY and CDR2 FYNNEI. CDR3 size: 17 residues. V shed 6 bases and J shed 1 base, with 16 bases lying between them. In DNA form, the CDR3 reads TGTGCCAGCAGCACTTTGACACCTCATTCTGGGGCCAACGTCCTGACTTTC. It specifies CASSTLTPHSGANVLTF.

This rearrangement joins TRBV28 to TRBJ1-4, with D unresolved. Germline assignment: CDR1 MDHEN and CDR2 SYDVKM. The CDR3 covers 12 residues. Between the trimmed V and J ends, which lost 6 bases and 8 bases, there was a span of 10 bases. The CDR3 DNA follows: TGTGCCAGCAGGACCGAAGGGGAAAAACTGTTTTTT. This gives the protein CASRTEGEKLFF.

The chain combines TRBV7-2 with TRBJ2-5, with D perhaps matching TRBD2 (6 bases). The DNA end is more similar to TRBJ2-7, so the J call may be wrong. CDR1 SGHTA and CDR2 FQGNSA come from the germline V gene. This CDR3 has 15 residues. Here the CDR3 DNA reads TGTGCCAGCAGCCGTCGGGGTAGCGGTATCTACGAGCAGTACTTC. It yields the protein CASSRRGSGIYEQYF.

The chain employs TRBV5-1 and TRBJ2-1, with D possibly TRBD2 on 6 matching bases. The CDR3 totals 18 residues. V was trimmed by 2 bases and J by 2 bases, leaving 20 bases between them. CDR1 SGHRS and CDR2 YFSETQ come from the germline V gene. CDR3 region: CASSLLGGGGVTYNEQFF. CDR3 bases: TGCGCCAGCAGCTTACTGGGGGGTGGGGGAGTGACCTACAATGAGCAGTTCTTC.

The V and J genes are TRBV6-2 or TRBV6-3 and TRBJ1-2; no clear D. This CDR3 has 15 residues. V lost 0 bases and J lost 8, with 16 bases in between. Germline V gene lookup returns CDR1 MNHEY and CDR2 SVGEGT. CDR3 nucleotide sequence: TGTGCCAGCAGTTACTCGAGTCAAAACCCCTGGGGCTACACCTTC. Amino acid sequence: CASSYSSQNPWGYTF.

The rearrangement uses TRBV6-1 and TRBJ1-6; 9 positions agree with TRBD1. CDR3 length equals 15 residues. Germline assignment: CDR1 MNHNS and CDR2 SASEGT. V lost 5 bases and J lost 8; bases outside the gene matches: 7. The CDR3 protein is CASSTTGTGYSPLHF. As DNA, the CDR3 is TGTGCCAGCAGTACCACCGGGACAGGGTATTCACCCCTCCACTTT.

The rearrangement joins TRBV9 to TRBJ2-1, with unresolved D. This CDR3 spans 15 amino acids. V was shortened by 0 bases and J by 7 bases, with 14 bases between the two germline ends. Germline lookup yields CDR1 SGDLS and CDR2 YYNGEE. In DNA form, the CDR3 reads TGTGCCAGCAGCGTAGGCCTGCCATCAATTAATGAGCAGTTCTTC. Translating it yields CASSVGLPSINEQFF.

CDR3 sequence (DNA): TGTGCCAGCAGCCACACGATTTCCTACGAGCAGTACTTC. Its translation: CASSHTISYEQYF. The rearrangement joins TRBV14 to TRBJ2-1, with D unresolved. With the DNA end fitting TRBJ2-7 better, the J assignment may be wrong. CDR1 SGHDN and CDR2 FVKESK come from the germline V gene. The CDR3 runs to 13 residues.

This clonotype was observed a handful of times. The chain links TRBV6-5 to TRBJ2-5; D call uncertain. Germline V gene data show CDR1 as MNHEY and CDR2 as SVGAGI. This CDR3 has 13 amino acids. The V end was cut by 7 bases, the J end by 5 bases, with 14 bases between. The CDR3 protein is CASTALGAETQYF. CDR3 DNA sequence: TGTGCCAGCACGGCTCTAGGAGCGGAGACCCAGTACTTC.

The sample holds one count of this clonotype. V and J are TRBV3-1 and TRBJ1-4; 8 positions agree with TRBD1. The germline CDR1 and CDR2 sequences are LGHDT and YNNKEL (reference sequence). The CDR3 contains 20 residues. Trimming took 1 base from V and 2 from J; bases not matched to a gene: 15. In DNA, the CDR3 is TGTGCCAGCAGCCAAGGCATCGGGGGACAGGAAGATAGGACTAATGAAAAACTGTTTTTT. Amino acid sequence: CASSQGIGGQEDRTNEKLFF. Drawing the rest from reference TRBV3-1 and TRBJ1-4, the complete variable domain is DTAVSQTPKYLVTQMGNDKSIKCEQNLGHDTMYWYKQDSKKFLKIMFSYNNKELIINETVPNRFSPKSPDKAHLNLHINSLELGDSAVYFCASSQGIGGQEDRTNEKLFFGSGTQLSVL.

CDR3 nucleotide sequence: TGCAGTGCTGGGGGAGGGCGGGGGGAGTACAATGAGCAGTTCTTC. Translated: CSAGGGRGEYNEQFF. The chain employs TRBV20-1 and TRBJ2-1; 8 bases agree with TRBD2. This CDR3 region has 15 residues. Germline CDR1 DFQATT, CDR2 SNEGSKA (reference sequence). V gave up 5 bases and J gave up 4 bases; unmatched junction bases: 10.

The chain carries TRBV6-4 and TRBJ2-2; unclear D gene. Germline CDR1 is MRHNA and CDR2 is SNTAGT. The CDR3 totals 12 residues. Trimming pared 6 bases from V and 7 bases from J, leaving 9 bases between. CDR3 sequence: CASSRIGGELFF. In nucleotides, the CDR3 is TGTGCCAGCAGCCGGATCGGCGGGGAGCTGTTTTTT.

J is TRBJ2-2 and V is TRBV6-2 or TRBV6-3; weak D call: TRBD1 (6 bases). Trimming pared 2 bases from V and 5 bases from J, leaving 18 bases between. The CDR3 has 17 amino acids. Germline CDR1 and CDR2: MNHEY and SVGEGT. The CDR3 is CASSYHDRHPLTGELFF. The DNA for the CDR3 is TGTGCCAGCAGTTACCACGACAGGCACCCTTTAACCGGGGAGCTGTTTTTT.

The chain uses TRBV7-8 and TRBJ2-3; 8 bases match TRBD1. Trimming took 2 bases from V and 2 from J; bases not matched to a gene: 6. Germline CDR1 reads SGHVS; CDR2 reads FQNEAQ. The CDR3 has 16 residues. The CDR3 here is CASSLWDRPATDTQYF. The CDR3 DNA sequence: TGTGCCAGCAGCTTATGGGACAGGCCCGCCACAGATACGCAGTATTTT.